Below, one TCR beta chain is given with its context. The germline gives CDR1 SGDLS, CDR2 YYNGEE. The CDR3 is 17 residues long. Between the trimmed V and J ends, which lost 3 bases and 5 bases, there was a span of 23 bases. Clones were sequenced by immunoSEQ multiplex PCR, and TCRdb holds only the in-frame ones, with some missing. Of about 250,000 clones in the sample, approximately 85% were seen once. This entry belongs to a study of blood T cell repertoires in COVID-19. The chain employs TRBV9 and TRBJ2-5; perhaps TRBD2 as D (7 bases). The sequence was collected from a woman aged 50 to 65 with acute COVID-19. Sequences were obtained from PBMCs or T cells enriched from blood (not recorded which). The CDR3 sequence: CASSAHLGGGKMETQYF. Written as DNA, the CDR3 is TGTGCCAGCAGCGCCCACCTAGGGGGGGGTAAGATGGAGACCCAGTACTTC. The whole variable domain, filled in from reference TRBV9 and TRBJ2-5, reads DSGVTQTPKHLITATGQRVTLRCSPRSGDLSVYWYQQSLDQGLQFLIQYYNGEERAKGNILERFSAQQFPDLHSELNLSSLELGDSALYFCASSAHLGGGKMETQYFGPGTRLLVL.